This T cell receptor beta chain was recorded in a study of cytomegalovirus exposure and HLA in healthy donors. About the research overall: In terms of ancestry, the Caucasian-associated cluster contained 80% to 90% of the roughly 400 genotyped donors.

CDR1 is MNHNS and CDR2 is SASEGT in the germline V gene. V lost 2 bases and J 5 bases, leaving 8 bases between the germline ends. The CDR3 loop spans 13 amino acids. Findings and caveats of the study: Later analysis suggested links between common viral pathogens and several top significant clusters. A later analysis reportedly found fewer N-insertions in an Asian-associated ancestry cluster than the approximately 700-donor mean. The authors listed over 150 TCR beta chains as cytomegalovirus-associated.

It was with 60 Vbeta and 13 Jbeta primers that the PCR ran. Assay: immunoSEQ multiplex PCR; the TCRdb copy retains only in-frame clones and omits some. The table records approximately 190,000 clones, 75% to 85% of them present only once. This clone occurred a few times. The antigen remains undetermined. The sequence came from a woman aged 18-29 years in good health and CMV-seropositive. This chain joins TRBV6-1 and TRBJ2-3; D not resolved. Sequencing used PBMCs. This CDR3 is CASSEQARDTQYF. CDR3 in DNA: TGTGCCAGCAGTGAACAAGCAAGAGATACGCAGTATTTT.